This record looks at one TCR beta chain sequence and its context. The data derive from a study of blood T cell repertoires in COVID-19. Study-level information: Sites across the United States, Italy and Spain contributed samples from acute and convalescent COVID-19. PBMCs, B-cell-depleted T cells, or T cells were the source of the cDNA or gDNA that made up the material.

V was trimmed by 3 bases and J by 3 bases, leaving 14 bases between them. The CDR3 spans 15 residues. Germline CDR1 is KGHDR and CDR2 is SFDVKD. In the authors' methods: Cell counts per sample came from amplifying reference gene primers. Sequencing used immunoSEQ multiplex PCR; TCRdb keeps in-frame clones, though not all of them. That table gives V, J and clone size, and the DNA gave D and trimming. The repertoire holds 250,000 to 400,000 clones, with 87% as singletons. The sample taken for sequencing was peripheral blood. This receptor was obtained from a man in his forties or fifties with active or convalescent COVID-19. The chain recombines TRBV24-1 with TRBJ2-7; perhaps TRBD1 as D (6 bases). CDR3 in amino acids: CATSDPGQEVYEQYF. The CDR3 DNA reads TGTGCCACCAGTGATCCGGGACAAGAGGTCTACGAGCAGTACTTC.